This T cell receptor beta chain was profiled in a study of CD8 T cells in Susac syndrome. Germline assignment: CDR1 SGDLS and CDR2 YYNGEE. V was cut by 1 base and J by 4 bases, with 14 bases left in between. The CDR3 length is 16 residues. Random hexamers were used to reverse transcribe an amount of about 0.45 to 1 ug RNA. Each CDR3 protein is one row after TCRdb ran MiXCR on the immunoSEQ multiplex PCR reads. The sample lists around 170,000 distinct CDR3 sequences; more than 90% were seen once. The sample consisted of CD4+ T cells from PBMCs. The chain has TRBV9 and TRBJ2-2; D is ambiguous. This sequence originates from a human donor with Susac syndrome. The CDR3 here is CASSVRPLALTGELFF. The CDR3 DNA reads TGTGCCAGCAGCGTAAGGCCGTTGGCCCTCACCGGGGAGCTGTTTTTT.